The 15 T cell receptor beta chains presented below share a single source sample, sequenced in a study of cytomegalovirus exposure and HLA in healthy donors. Researchers ran the PCR with 60 Vbeta and 13 Jbeta primers. Sequencing was performed with immunoSEQ multiplex PCR; in TCRdb, only in-frame clones are kept and a portion is missing. Recorded for this sample: about 170,000 clones. The sample comprised PBMCs. These receptors were taken from a woman between 18 and 29 years old in good health and CMV-seropositive.

The rearrangement joins TRBV4-2 to TRBJ1-2, with 7 positions matching TRBD1. Germline V CDR1 and CDR2: LGHNA, YNFKEQ. The CDR3 extends over 15 amino acids. The junction had 7 bases not matched to a gene; V was cut back by 3 bases and J by 3 bases. CDR3 DNA: TGTGCCAGCAGCCACCGACGGACAGGATACTATGGCTACACCTTC. Protein product: CASSHRRTGYYGYTF.

Comment on this clone: The junction differs from germline at one of its ends, possibly a read error. The V and J genes are TRBV6-5 and TRBJ1-2; D remains unclear. Germline V gene sequence: CDR1 MNHEY, CDR2 SVGAGI. The CDR3 runs to 15 residues. In DNA, the CDR3 is TGTGCCAGCAGTCACTCGGCACTAACTAACTATGGCTACACCTTC. It translates to CASSHSALTNYGYTF.

The chain is built from TRBV5-8 and TRBJ2-5; TRBD2 matches 14 bases. The germline gives CDR1 SGHTS, CDR2 YDEGEE. V lost 4 bases to trimming and J lost 4 bases; unmatched junction nucleotides: 12. CDR3 length equals 18 residues. CDR3 in amino acids: CASSDGLAGGGLGETQYF. In nucleotides, the CDR3 is TGTGCCAGCAGCGACGGACTAGCGGGGGGCGGGTTGGGAGAGACCCAGTACTTC.

The chain is built from TRBV5-4 and TRBJ1-1; D possibly corresponds to TRBD1 (6 bases). The CDR3 has 14 amino acids. Trimming left V 3 bases short and J 4 bases short, with 13 bases between. The germline V gene has CDR1 SGHNT and CDR2 YYREEE (reference sequence). The CDR3 is CASSSRTEATEAFF. The CDR3 coding sequence is TGTGCCAGCAGCTCGCGGACAGAGGCCACTGAAGCTTTCTTT.

The gene calls are TRBV5-1 and TRBJ1-4, with TRBD1 matching over 8 bases. Germline CDR1 SGHRS, CDR2 YFSETQ. The V and J ends lost 3 bases and 5 bases, in that order; junction bases with no gene match: 6. This CDR3 region has 15 residues. DNA for the CDR3: TGCGCCAGCAGCTCTAGGACAGGGAAGAATGAAAAACTGTTTTTT. This gives the protein CASSSRTGKNEKLFF.

The CDR3 DNA reads as TGTGCCATCAGTGGAGGAACAACTAATGAAAAACTGTTTTTT. This translates into CAISGGTTNEKLFF. This chain links TRBV10-3 with TRBJ1-4; no definite D call. Germline-derived CDR1 and CDR2 are ENHRY and SYGVKD. This CDR3 is 14 amino acids long. The V end lost 4 bases, the J end lost 0 bases, and 6 bases lay between the germline ends.

The chain is built from TRBV6-6 and TRBJ2-3, with 8 bases matching TRBD2. Germline CDR1 and CDR2: MNHNY and SVGAGI (reference sequence). This CDR3 contains 16 residues. Germline trimming cut 0 bases from V and 2 bases from J; bases unmatched to any gene: 4. CDR3 in amino acids: CASSYSAGGATDTQYF. The CDR3 DNA sequence: TGTGCCAGCAGTTACTCTGCGGGGGGCGCCACAGATACGCAGTATTTT.

The chain links TRBV2 to TRBJ1-4; TRBD1 is a possible D gene (5 bases). The CDR3 covers 14 residues. The V gene's germline CDR1 is SNHLY and CDR2 FYNNEI. V was cut by 2 bases and J by 8 bases, with 12 bases left in between. CDR3 coding DNA: TGTGCCAGCAGTGAATCGGGGGGAAGGGAAAAACTGTTTTTT. This translates into CASSESGGREKLFF.

The chain links TRBV10-3 to TRBJ1-2, with 9 bases fitting TRBD1. The CDR3 runs 13 residues. Losses at the gene ends were 4 bases for V and 8 bases for J; bases not matched to a gene: 5. Germline values: CDR1 ENHRY, CDR2 SYGVKD. In nucleotides, the CDR3 is TGTGCCATCAGTGGGACAGGGGAGGGAGGCTACACCTTC. This encodes CAISGTGEGGYTF.

The CDR3 nucleotides read TGCAGTGCCTCGGACAGTTATGGCTACACCTTC. It is translated as CSASDSYGYTF. V usage is TRBV20-1 and J usage is TRBJ1-2; possible D gene TRBD1, 6 bases. Trimming stripped 6 bases from V and 5 bases from J, with 10 bases between. This CDR3 region has 11 residues. Per the germline V gene, CDR1 is DFQATT and CDR2 is SNEGSKA (reference sequence).

This rearrangement joins TRBV7-8 to TRBJ1-6; a possible D gene is TRBD1 (6 bases). This CDR3 has 15 residues. Trimming stripped 7 bases from V and 7 bases from J, with 17 bases between. Germline V gene data show CDR1 as SGHVS and CDR2 as FQNEAQ. This CDR3 reads CASTYTRGLNSPLHF. DNA of the CDR3: TGTGCCAGCACCTATACCAGGGGCTTGAATTCACCCCTCCACTTT.

With respect to this clone: Its ends do not fully match the called genes, so a read error is possible. This rearrangement joins TRBV6-1 to TRBJ2-1, with a possible D match to TRBD1 (6 bases). Germline V gives CDR1 MNHNS, CDR2 SASEGT. CDR3 size: 11 residues. The CDR3 loop reads CASGDRYEQFF. As DNA, the CDR3 is TGTGCCAGCGGTGACAGGTATGAGCAGTTCTTC.

This chain joins TRBV2 and TRBJ2-1, with TRBD1 identical over 8 bases. There are 16 residues in the CDR3. V trimming: 6 bases; J trimming: 3 bases; junction bases outside the gene matches: 10. Germline loops: CDR1 SNHLY, CDR2 FYNNEI. The CDR3 sequence: CASSTGRQGLYNEQFF. CDR3 bases: TGTGCCAGCAGCACGGGAAGACAGGGGCTCTACAATGAGCAGTTCTTC. Combining the CDR3 with reference TRBV2 and TRBJ2-1 gives the whole variable domain EPEVTQTPSHQVTQMGQEVILRCVPISNHLYFYWYRQILGQKVEFLVSFYNNEISEKSEIFDDQFSVERPDGSNFTLKIRSTKLEDSAMYFCASSTGRQGLYNEQFFGPGTRLTVL.

This chain uses TRBV15 with TRBJ2-6; maybe TRBD2 (5 bases). Trimming cost V 11 bases and J 4 bases, with 12 bases left between them. Germline V CDR1 and CDR2: LNHNV, YYDKDF (reference sequence). CDR3 length equals 13 residues. The DNA of the CDR3 is TGTGCCTCCGGGGTGGCCGGGGCCAACGTCCTGACTTTC. This sequence encodes CASGVAGANVLTF.

The chain recombines TRBV11-3 with TRBJ2-5, with D perhaps TRBD1 (5 bases). V was pared by 8 bases and J by 5 bases, with 9 bases between. The germline gives CDR1 SGHNT, CDR2 YENEEA. The CDR3 is 11 amino acids. CDR3 region: CASGARETQYF. CDR3 DNA: TGTGCCAGCGGGGCCAGGGAGACCCAGTACTTC.